The 15 T cell receptor beta chains in this list originate from one sample, sequenced in a study of blood T cells in healthy people across ages (dated by TCRdb to the mid-2010s). The library was obtained by 5' RACE. Sequenced on an Illumina HiSeq 2500. A second PCR of roughly 7 to 11 cycles was performed with a sample-barcoded 5' primer and a J-beta primer mix. TCRdb cleaned the public reads at Q25 with fastp, built clones with MiXCR and kept in-frame beta chains. CDR3 protein duplicates are merged, each entry listing the most common genes and DNA. The sample data list roughly 900,000 distinct CDR3 sequences, and 40% to 60% of these were observed just once. The top ten clones comprise 13% of the sample. The specimen was blood. The receptors were gathered from a young man in good health.

J is TRBJ2-7 and V is TRBV28, with D unclear. Trimming left V 3 bases short and J 2 bases short, with 17 bases between. CDR3 length equals 16 residues. Germline lookup yields CDR1 MDHEN and CDR2 SYDVKM. CDR3 in DNA: TGTGCCAGCAGTTTTTGGTGGCAGTCCCCAACCTACGAGCAGTACTTC. Translating gives CASSFWWQSPTYEQYF. The variable domain in full, with the rest retrieved from reference TRBV28 and TRBJ2-7, is DVKVTQSSRYLVKRTGEKVFLECVQDMDHENMFWYRQDPGLGLRLIYFSYDVKMKEKGDIPEGYSVSREKKERFSLILESASTNQTSMYLCASSFWWQSPTYEQYFGPGTRLTVT.

Concerning this clonotype itself: At one end, the junction sequence differs from germline, possibly due to a read error. The chain combines TRBV12-3 or TRBV12-4 with TRBJ2-3; 10 bases are a match to TRBD1. The length of the CDR3 is 15 residues. The DNA of the CDR3 is TGTGCCAGCAGCCGAACGACAGGGGGCACAGATACGGAGTATTTT. Translated, it gives CASSRTTGGTDTEYF.

This clonotype was observed a few times. For the CDR3, the DNA is TGTGCCAGCAGCTCCAAACCGGGACTAGGACACGATACGCAGTATTTT. Protein product: CASSSKPGLGHDTQYF. The chain uses TRBV11-2 and TRBJ2-3; the match to TRBD2 covers 8 bases. Losses at the gene ends were 4 bases for V and 6 bases for J; bases not matched to a gene: 12. CDR3 length: 16 residues. Germline assignment: CDR1 SGHAT and CDR2 FQNNGV.

V usage is TRBV5-1 and J usage is TRBJ2-1; a weak D match, TRBD2 (6 bases). The CDR3 runs to 16 residues. Trimming removed 0 bases from V and 8 bases from J, with 18 bases in between. Germline CDR1 SGHRS, CDR2 YFSETQ. In DNA, the CDR3 is TGCGCCAGCAGCTTGGACACCGGACTATCGCAGGATGAGCAGTTCTTC. Protein product: CASSLDTGLSQDEQFF. Together with reference TRBV5-1 and TRBJ2-1, the CDR3 gives the full variable domain: KAGVTQTPRYLIKTRGQQVTLSCSPISGHRSVSWYQQTPGQGLQFLFEYFSETQRNKGNFPGRFSGRQFSNSRSEMNVSTLELGDSALYLCASSLDTGLSQDEQFFGPGTRLTVL.

This clonotype has just a few counts. The CDR3 sequence: CASSAGTLSYNEQFF. CDR3 in DNA: TGTGCCAGCAGTGCAGGGACATTGTCCTACAATGAGCAGTTCTTC. The V and J genes are TRBV2 and TRBJ2-1, with D possibly TRBD1 on 6 matching bases. V lost 4 bases, J lost 1 base, and 11 bases lay in between. There are 15 residues in the CDR3. Germline assignment: CDR1 SNHLY and CDR2 FYNNEI. Based on the CDR3 plus reference TRBV2 and TRBJ2-1, the full variable domain is EPEVTQTPSHQVTQMGQEVILRCVPISNHLYFYWYRQILGQKVEFLVSFYNNEISEKSEIFDDQFSVERPDGSNFTLKIRSTKLEDSAMYFCASSAGTLSYNEQFFGPGTRLTVL.

This clonotype has just a few counts. The chain couples TRBV28 to TRBJ1-2; no firm D call. The V end lost 2 bases, the J end lost 6 bases, and 19 bases lay between the germline ends. Germline CDR1 and CDR2: MDHEN and SYDVKM. The CDR3 extends over 16 amino acids. The DNA of the CDR3 is TGTGCCAGCAGTTTACCAGATTCTGGGGTTTATAATGGCTACACCTTC. It yields the protein CASSLPDSGVYNGYTF.

Details on this clonotype: This could be a read error, since a much larger clone is one nucleotide away. V gene TRBV3-1 combines with J gene TRBJ1-1, with D possibly TRBD1 on 5 matching bases. The CDR3 is made up of 15 amino acids. V lost 8 bases and J 0 bases, leaving 16 bases between the germline ends. Looked up from germline, CDR1 is LGHDT and CDR2 is YNNKEL (reference sequence). CDR3 coding DNA: TGTGCCAGCGGTCCGCCGGCAGGGATGAACACTGAAGCTTTCTTT. Encoded protein: CASGPPAGMNTEAFF.

This clonotype showed up just a few times. The V and J genes are TRBV20-1 and TRBJ1-2; D perhaps matches TRBD1 (5 bases). CDR1 and CDR2 (germline): DFQATT, SNEGSKA (reference sequence). The CDR3 runs to 10 residues. Trimming shortened V by 4 bases and J by 13 bases, and 13 bases separated the two germline ends. CDR3 amino acids: CSAIDGHRTF. The CDR3 DNA follows: TGCAGTGCTATAGATGGACATCGCACCTTC.

This clonotype has just a few counts. This chain links TRBV12-3 or TRBV12-4 with TRBJ2-3, with 9 bases aligning to TRBD1. The V gene end was trimmed by 4 bases and the J gene end by 4 bases; junction bases not matched to a gene: 9. There are 16 residues in the CDR3. In nucleotides, the CDR3 is TGTGCCAGCAGTTCGACCGGGACAGGGTTGGCAGATACGCAGTATTTT. This translates into CASSSTGTGLADTQYF.

A single count supports this clonotype. The V call is TRBV12-3 or TRBV12-4, the J call TRBJ2-1; 11 positions agree with TRBD2. The closer fit of TRBJ2-7 to the DNA end suggests the J call may be wrong. The length of the CDR3 is 15 residues. CDR3 bases: TGTGCCAGCAGTACCGGGACTAGCGGTTCCAATGAGCAGTACTTC. Translating gives CASSTGTSGSNEQYF.

V gene TRBV7-2 combines with J gene TRBJ1-5, with D perhaps TRBD1 (6 bases). The CDR3 runs to 17 residues. Trimming stripped 1 base from V and 2 bases from J, with 15 bases between. Per the germline V gene, CDR1 is SGHTA and CDR2 is FQGNSA. CDR3 sequence (DNA): TGTGCCAGCAGCTTAGGGGGGCGAGAGAGGGGCAATCAGCCCCAGCATTTT. Translation gives CASSLGGRERGNQPQHF.

This clonotype has only a few counts. The rearrangement links TRBV4-3 to TRBJ1-1; maybe TRBD1 (5 bases). Germline V gives CDR1 LGHNA, CDR2 YSLEER. The V end lost 4 bases, the J end lost 5 bases, and 35 bases lay between the germline ends. The CDR3 runs to 21 residues. The CDR3 DNA reads TGCGCCAGCAGCCGCCGGCGGGGGAGAAAAGTCTGGCCCCACCGGGGGACTGAAGCTTTCTTT. Translating gives CASSRRRGRKVWPHRGTEAFF.

The J gene is TRBJ1-5, the V gene TRBV27; 8 bases agree with TRBD1. This CDR3 region has 15 residues. V shed 2 bases and J 4 bases; nucleotides not matched to a gene: 4. CDR1 is MNHEY and CDR2 is SMNVEV in the germline V gene (reference sequence). CDR3 nucleotide sequence: TGTGCCAGCAGTTTAATGGGACAGGAAAATCAGCCCCAGCATTTT. Encoded protein: CASSLMGQENQPQHF.

Note on this clonotype: The junction does not match germline at one end; this may be a read error. The genes are TRBV2 and TRBJ2-3; maybe TRBD1 (5 bases). Germline V gene sequence: CDR1 SNHLY, CDR2 FYNNEI. CDR3 length: 14 residues. The CDR3 region is CASSVRIGTGTQYF. Written as DNA, the CDR3 is TGTGCCAGCAGTGTTCGCATCGGCACAGGTACGCAGTATTTT.

This chain links TRBV28 with TRBJ2-4, with D hard to call. The CDR3 loop spans 14 amino acids. Germline V gene sequence: CDR1 MDHEN, CDR2 SYDVKM. V was pared by 7 bases and J by 0 bases, with 10 bases between. CDR3 bases: TGTGCCAGCAAAAAAATCATAGCCAAAAACATTCAGTACTTC. It translates to CASKKIIAKNIQYF.